These 32 T cell receptor beta chains originate from one sample sequenced in a study of beta chain features in type 1 diabetes (dated by TCRdb to the late 2010s). General findings and caveats noted by the study authors: Type 1 diabetes patients showed a moderate but significant shortening of TCRB CDR3 length in all four CD4+ subsets.

Their cognate antigens are unknown. The library was prepared using the immunoSEQ multiplex PCR assay. The entire amount of isolated RNA was reverse transcribed using the High Capacity cDNA Reverse Transcription Kit, so the sequenced TCRB transcripts were expressed ones. This is the immuneACCESS table as TCRdb keeps it, with only in-frame sequences that have V and J called. A part of the clones is gone; compared with another copy, unresolved V genes explain less than half, and the rest is unexplained. The sample table holds over 150,000 clones, of which about 8.1% were seen once. The leading ten clones occupy around 0.5% of the sample. The sequenced material came from central memory CD4+ T cells from blood. Every receptor here comes from a woman younger than 35 with type 1 diabetes.

This clone was detected only a few times. The chain uses TRBV7-9 and TRBJ2-7; 7 bases agree with TRBD2. The V gene's germline CDR1 is SEHNR and CDR2 FQNEAQ (reference sequence). With 9 bases clipped from V and 2 bases from J, the junction kept 4 bases outside the gene matches. This CDR3 has 12 amino acids. CDR3 in amino acids: CASRRETYEQYF. The CDR3 region has the DNA TGTGCCAGTAGGCGGGAGACCTACGAGCAGTACTTC. The entire variable domain, with the rest obtained from reference TRBV7-9 and TRBJ2-7, is as follows: DTGVSQNPRHKITKRGQNVTFRCDPISEHNRLYWYRQTLGQGPEFLTYFQNEAQLEKSRLLSDRFSAERPKGSFSTLEIQRTEQGDSAMYLCASRRETYEQYFGPGTRLTVT.

This clone was detected only a few times. The gene calls are TRBV27 and TRBJ2-7, with TRBD2 identical over 11 bases. V shed 6 bases and J 3 bases; nucleotides not matched to a gene: 7. The CDR3 totals 15 residues. The germline CDR1 and CDR2 sequences are MNHEY and SMNVEV (reference sequence). The CDR3 here is CASRRTGTSGYEQYF. In nucleotides, the CDR3 is TGTGCCAGCAGACGAACCGGGACTAGCGGCTACGAGCAGTACTTC.

This clone was counted only a few times. The rearrangement joins TRBV28 to TRBJ1-2, with 8 bases fitting TRBD1. Germline lookup yields CDR1 MDHEN and CDR2 SYDVKM. There are 13 residues in the CDR3. Germline trimming cut 10 bases from V and 8 bases from J; bases unmatched to any gene: 12. The CDR3 sequence: CAITYGQGFGYTF. In nucleotides, the CDR3 is TGTGCCATTACGTACGGACAGGGTTTCGGCTACACCTTC.

This clone was counted only a few times. The same CDR3 is also encoded by other DNA sequences in this sample. The chain couples TRBV5-8 to TRBJ2-6; the D gene is possibly TRBD1 (6 bases). Germline CDR1 SGHTS, CDR2 YDEGEE. The CDR3 spans 15 residues. Trimming stripped 4 bases from V and 2 bases from J, with 10 bases between. Here the CDR3 DNA reads TGTGCCAGCAGCCTGCAGGGGACTGGGGCCAACGTCCTGACTTTC. Protein sequence: CASSLQGTGANVLTF.

J is TRBJ2-5 and V is TRBV25-1; TRBD2 might be the D (6 bases). Germline loops: CDR1 MGHDK, CDR2 SYGVNS. Trimming removed 4 bases at V and 2 bases at J, with 14 bases between. CDR3 size: 15 residues. The CDR3 spells CASSVTGGYQETQYF. The CDR3 DNA is TGTGCCAGCAGTGTGACCGGGGGATATCAAGAGACCCAGTACTTC.

This clone was observed a few times. The CDR3 region is CASSPGIGRETQYF. DNA for the CDR3: TGCGCCAGCAGCCCGGGGATCGGGAGGGAGACCCAGTACTTC. The chain employs TRBV4-3 and TRBJ2-5, with 7 bases lining up with TRBD2. Germline V CDR1 and CDR2: LGHNA, YSLEER. This CDR3 is 14 amino acids long. The V segment lost 4 bases and the J segment 5 bases; nucleotides outside the gene matches: 7.

This clone was picked up a small number of times. This chain uses TRBV18 with TRBJ2-2, with TRBD1 matching over 9 bases. Germline V gene lookup returns CDR1 KGHSH and CDR2 LQKENI. The V segment lost 6 bases and the J segment 1 base; nucleotides outside the gene matches: 6. The CDR3 is 16 residues long. The CDR3 DNA is TGTGCCAGCTCTCAACAGGGGGCGGAGAACACCGGGGAGCTGTTTTTT. Translation: CASSQQGAENTGELFF.

V and J are TRBV28 and TRBJ2-7; unclear D gene. The CDR3 loop spans 11 amino acids. The germline V gene encodes CDR1 MDHEN and CDR2 SYDVKM. Deletions cut 5 bases from V and 3 bases from J, with 5 bases between. Here the CDR3 DNA reads TGTGCCAGCAGTCCCTTCTACGAGCAGTACTTC. This codes for CASSPFYEQYF.

This clone came up a few times. CDR3 region: CASRQTGGTEAFF. The CDR3 DNA reads TGTGCCAGCAGACAAACGGGGGGGACTGAAGCTTTCTTT. This chain connects TRBV7-3 to TRBJ1-1; tentatively, D is TRBD1 (5 bases). Trimming removed 6 bases at V and 5 bases at J, with 13 bases between. The CDR3 is 13 residues long. Germline V gene data show CDR1 as SGHTA and CDR2 as FQGTGA.

In this sample, this clone turned up a few times. This chain joins TRBV4-1 and TRBJ2-2; D perhaps matches TRBD1 (6 bases). The V and J ends lost 1 base and 8 bases respectively, with 8 bases between them. The CDR3 runs to 13 residues. Germline lookup yields CDR1 MGHRA and CDR2 YSYEKL. The CDR3 region is CASSQVGTGELFF. CDR3 nucleotide sequence: TGCGCCAGCAGCCAAGTTGGGACAGGGGAGCTGTTTTTT.

The gene calls are TRBV6-6 and TRBJ2-7; 12 bases agree with TRBD2. The CDR3 has 15 amino acids. Germline values: CDR1 MNHNY, CDR2 SVGAGI (reference sequence). The J segment lost 5 bases and the V segment lost 4 bases, leaving 6 bases of the junction unmatched. CDR3 sequence reads: CASSSNRLAGDEQYF. The CDR3 nucleotides are TGTGCCAGCAGTTCTAACCGACTAGCGGGGGACGAGCAGTACTTC.

The CDR3: CASSPPLTYSSYEQYF. CDR3 in DNA: TGTGCCAGCAGTCCTCCATTGACATATTCTTCCTACGAGCAGTACTTC. This chain links TRBV7-9 with TRBJ2-7; D is unclear. V was pared by 6 bases and J by 1 base, with 19 bases between. Looked up from germline, CDR1 is SEHNR and CDR2 is FQNEAQ (reference sequence). The CDR3 sequence is 16 residues long.

A note on this clone: This sample includes further DNA sequences coding for the same CDR3. The chain recombines TRBV7-2 with TRBJ2-1; 7 positions match TRBD1. Trimming removed 3 bases from V and 2 bases from J; junction bases left unmatched: 4. The CDR3 covers 15 residues. CDR1 and CDR2 (germline): SGHTA, FQGNSA. The CDR3 reads CASSLGQGAYNEQFF. The CDR3 nucleotides are TGTGCCAGCAGCTTGGGCCAGGGGGCCTACAATGAGCAGTTCTTC.

As for this clone: This specimen includes other DNA sequences encoding the same CDR3. V is TRBV4-3 and J is TRBJ2-5; D gene ambiguous. The CDR3 spans 13 residues. V was clipped by 1 base and J by 1 base, with 4 bases between them. Looked up from germline, CDR1 is LGHNA and CDR2 is YSLEER. The CDR3 DNA reads as TGCGCCAGCAGCCAAGGACTCCAAGAGACCCAGTACTTC. This translates into CASSQGLQETQYF.

The J gene is TRBJ2-3, the V gene TRBV6-1; D is undetermined. V lost 0 bases and J lost 6, with 4 bases in between. The CDR3 spans 12 residues. The germline V gene has CDR1 MNHNS and CDR2 SASEGT. The CDR3 sequence is CASSEAGDTQYF. For the CDR3, the DNA is TGTGCCAGCAGTGAAGCCGGGGATACGCAGTATTTT.

This clone has just a few counts. J is TRBJ1-1 and V is TRBV5-1, with 7 nucleotides matching TRBD1. Per germline, CDR1 SGHRS and CDR2 YFSETQ. Germline trimming cut 7 bases from V and 5 bases from J; bases unmatched to any gene: 5. The CDR3 spans 12 residues. The CDR3 protein is CASSGGKTEAFF. DNA for the CDR3: TGCGCCAGCTCAGGGGGGAAAACTGAAGCTTTCTTT.

The chain joins TRBV6-5 to TRBJ2-2; TRBD1 agrees at 8 bases. The CDR3 spans 15 residues. The V gene's germline CDR1 is MNHEY and CDR2 SVGAGI. CDR3 nucleotide sequence: TGTGCGGCACGGAGCGGGCAGGGGGCCACCGGGGAGCTGTTTTTT. Translated, it gives CAARSGQGATGELFF.

This clone was counted a few times. The chain joins TRBV2 to TRBJ1-5; 7 bases match TRBD1. Trimming took 4 bases from V and 5 from J; bases not matched to a gene: 5. The CDR3 is made up of 14 amino acids. In germline, CDR1 is SNHLY, CDR2 FYNNEI. CDR3 loop: CASSGTGGYQPQHF. DNA of the CDR3: TGTGCCAGCAGTGGGACAGGAGGGTATCAGCCCCAGCATTTT.

The chain uses TRBV6-5 and TRBJ2-2; 14 nucleotides match TRBD2. This CDR3 contains 16 residues. Unmatched junction bases numbered 3, after V lost 4 bases and J lost 5 bases. CDR1 MNHEY and CDR2 SVGAGI come from the germline V gene. Here the CDR3 DNA reads TGTGCCAGCAGTTTGACTAGCGGGAGGGTTACCGGGGAGCTGTTTTTT. Protein: CASSLTSGRVTGELFF.

This chain's CDR3 is CASSEFRAGQETQYF. As DNA, the CDR3 is TGTGCCAGCAGTGAATTCAGGGCCGGCCAAGAGACCCAGTACTTC. This chain connects TRBV6-1 to TRBJ2-5; tentatively, D is TRBD1 (5 bases). The CDR3 sequence is 15 residues long. Trimming left V 2 bases short and J 1 base short, with 11 bases between. Germline CDR1 reads MNHNS; CDR2 reads SASEGT.

The J gene is TRBJ1-1, the V gene TRBV6-5; D gene unclear. CDR1 and CDR2 (germline): MNHEY, SVGAGI. The germline V and J ends were trimmed by 2 bases and 5 bases, with 12 bases remaining between them. CDR3 length: 14 residues. For the CDR3, the DNA is TGTGCCAGCAGTTACGTCGGGGTGGGAACTGAAGCTTTCTTT. This encodes CASSYVGVGTEAFF.

This chain links TRBV14 with TRBJ2-4; no clear D gene. Per germline, CDR1 SGHDN and CDR2 FVKESK. With 4 bases removed from V and 6 bases from J, the gap between germline ends came to 4 bases. The CDR3 sequence is 11 residues long. For the CDR3, the DNA is TGTGCCAGCAGCCCAGGAAACATTCAGTACTTC. Translating it yields CASSPGNIQYF.

The V gene is TRBV19, the J gene TRBJ1-1; a possible D gene is TRBD1 (5 bases). CDR1 is LNHDA, CDR2 SQIVND, per germline (reference sequence). The CDR3 consists of 12 residues. V was shortened by 3 bases and J by 6 bases, with 8 bases between the two germline ends. CDR3: CASSIDRSEAFF. The CDR3, as DNA: TGTGCCAGTAGTATCGACAGATCTGAAGCTTTCTTT.

This clone was observed a handful of times. The chain recombines TRBV27 with TRBJ2-2; D is possibly TRBD1 (5 bases). In germline, CDR1 is MNHEY, CDR2 SMNVEV (reference sequence). Trimming pared 0 bases from V and 0 bases from J, leaving 11 bases between. The CDR3 is 17 amino acids. The CDR3 bases are TGTGCCAGCAGTTTATCGTTAGGACACTCGAACACCGGGGAGCTGTTTTTT. Translated: CASSLSLGHSNTGELFF.

This chain connects TRBV30 to TRBJ2-7, with D perhaps matching TRBD2 (7 bases). This CDR3 contains 17 residues. Deletions cut 4 bases from V and 0 bases from J, with 22 bases between. The germline V gene has CDR1 GTSNPN and CDR2 SVGIG (reference sequence). The CDR3 nucleotides read TGTGCCTGGACCTTGGAGGGGGGGTCAAAGTTCTCCTACGAGCAGTACTTC. Translated, it gives CAWTLEGGSKFSYEQYF.

The table lists this clone with a few counts. The J gene is TRBJ1-5, the V gene TRBV19; D may be TRBD1 (5 bases). Germline values: CDR1 LNHDA, CDR2 SQIVND (reference sequence). V lost 3 bases to trimming and J lost 5 bases, with 11 bases between them. CDR3 size: 14 residues. The CDR3 region is CASSIRQGDQPQHF. Written as DNA, the CDR3 is TGTGCCAGTAGTATCAGGCAGGGCGATCAGCCCCAGCATTTT.

This clone was observed a handful of times. The chain links TRBV5-1 to TRBJ2-3; D remains ambiguous. The CDR3 has 12 residues. Trimming left V 2 bases short and J 6 bases short, with 7 bases between. In germline, CDR1 is SGHRS, CDR2 YFSETQ. CDR3 nucleotide sequence: TGCGCCAGCAGCTTAAGCGCGGATACGCAGTATTTT. Translation gives CASSLSADTQYF.

This chain uses TRBV7-2 with TRBJ2-7, with 10 bases lining up with TRBD1. This CDR3 is 16 amino acids long. From germline, CDR1 is SGHTA and CDR2 FQGNSA. V was pared by 0 bases and J by 4 bases, with 6 bases of the junction left unmatched. DNA for the CDR3: TGTGCCAGCAGCTTAGCAAATGGACAGGGGGGATACGAGCAGTACTTC. It is translated as CASSLANGQGGYEQYF.

J is TRBJ2-5 and V is TRBV11-3; tentative D call: TRBD1 (6 bases). CDR3 length: 13 residues. Germline V gene sequence: CDR1 SGHNT, CDR2 YENEEA. V lost 7 bases and J 2 bases, leaving 11 bases between the germline ends. CDR3 sequence reads: CASNLGGQETQYF. The DNA for the CDR3 is TGTGCCAGCAACCTAGGGGGACAAGAGACCCAGTACTTC.

This clone came up a few times. The chain is built from TRBV7-3 and TRBJ2-5; D perhaps matches TRBD2 (7 bases). The CDR3 covers 15 residues. Germline CDR1 is SGHTA and CDR2 is FQGTGA. The V and J ends lost 1 base and 3 bases respectively, with 12 bases between them. The CDR3 nucleotides read TGTGCCAGCAGCTTAAAGGGGGGGTGGGAAGAGACCCAGTACTTC. Its protein is CASSLKGGWEETQYF.

This clone has more than one count but fewer than ten. The chain combines TRBV5-4 with TRBJ1-6, with D possibly matching TRBD1 (6 bases). Germline CDR1 is SGHNT and CDR2 is YYREEE (reference sequence). CDR3 length: 16 amino acids. With 10 bases removed from V and 4 bases from J, the gap between germline ends came to 21 bases. The CDR3 is CACADRSRSYNSPLHF. The CDR3 DNA is TGTGCCTGCGCCGACAGGAGCAGGTCATATAATTCACCCCTCCACTTT.

This chain connects TRBV6-5 to TRBJ1-2; D possibly corresponds to TRBD1 (5 bases). Germline CDR1 is MNHEY and CDR2 is SVGAGI. The CDR3 consists of 12 residues. The germline V and J ends were trimmed by 6 bases and 2 bases, with 7 bases remaining between them. The CDR3: CASSRQNYGYTF. For the CDR3, the DNA is TGTGCCAGCAGCCGACAGAACTATGGCTACACCTTC.